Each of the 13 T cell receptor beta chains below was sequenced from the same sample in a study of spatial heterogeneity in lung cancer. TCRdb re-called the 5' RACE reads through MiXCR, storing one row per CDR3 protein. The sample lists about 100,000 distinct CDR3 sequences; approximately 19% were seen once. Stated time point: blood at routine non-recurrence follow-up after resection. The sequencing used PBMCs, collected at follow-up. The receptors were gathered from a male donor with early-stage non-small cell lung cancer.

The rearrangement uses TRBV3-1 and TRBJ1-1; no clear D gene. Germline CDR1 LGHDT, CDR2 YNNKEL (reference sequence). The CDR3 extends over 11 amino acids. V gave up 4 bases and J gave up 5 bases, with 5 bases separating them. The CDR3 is CASSRITEAFF. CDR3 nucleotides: TGTGCCAGCAGCCGGATAACTGAAGCTTTCTTT.

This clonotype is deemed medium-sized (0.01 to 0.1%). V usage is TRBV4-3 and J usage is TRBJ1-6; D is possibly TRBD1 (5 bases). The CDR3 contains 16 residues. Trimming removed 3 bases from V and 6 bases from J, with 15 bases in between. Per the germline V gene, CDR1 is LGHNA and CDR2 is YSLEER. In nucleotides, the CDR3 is TGCGCCAGCAGCCAGGATACCCCAGGGACTAATTCACCCCTCCACTTT. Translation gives CASSQDTPGTNSPLHF.

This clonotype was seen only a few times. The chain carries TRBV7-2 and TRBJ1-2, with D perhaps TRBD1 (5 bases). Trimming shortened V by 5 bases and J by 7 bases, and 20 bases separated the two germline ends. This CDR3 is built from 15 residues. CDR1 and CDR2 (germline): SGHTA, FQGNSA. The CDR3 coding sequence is TGTGCCAGCAGCGCAGGGACGGACCTTCCCGGTGGCTACACCTTC. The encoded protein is CASSAGTDLPGGYTF.

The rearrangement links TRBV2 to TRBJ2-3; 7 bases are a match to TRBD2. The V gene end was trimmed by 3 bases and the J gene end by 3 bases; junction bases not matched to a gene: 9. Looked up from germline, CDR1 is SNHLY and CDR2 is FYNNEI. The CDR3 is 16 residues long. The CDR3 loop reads CASSDVSRGRTDTQYF. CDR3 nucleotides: TGTGCCAGCAGTGACGTTTCGCGGGGGAGGACAGATACGCAGTATTTT.

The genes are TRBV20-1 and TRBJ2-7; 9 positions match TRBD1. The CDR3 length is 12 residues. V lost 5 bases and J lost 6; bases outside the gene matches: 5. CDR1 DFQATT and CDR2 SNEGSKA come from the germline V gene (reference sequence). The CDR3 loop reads CSAGDRVVEQYV. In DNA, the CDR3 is TGCAGTGCTGGGGACAGGGTGGTCGAGCAGTACGTC.

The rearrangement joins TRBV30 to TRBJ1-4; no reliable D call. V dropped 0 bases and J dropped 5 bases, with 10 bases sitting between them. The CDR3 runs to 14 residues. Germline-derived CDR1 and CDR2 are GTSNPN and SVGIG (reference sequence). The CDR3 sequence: CAWSVDGGNEKLFF. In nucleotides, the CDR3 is TGTGCCTGGAGTGTAGACGGAGGGAATGAAAAACTGTTTTTT.

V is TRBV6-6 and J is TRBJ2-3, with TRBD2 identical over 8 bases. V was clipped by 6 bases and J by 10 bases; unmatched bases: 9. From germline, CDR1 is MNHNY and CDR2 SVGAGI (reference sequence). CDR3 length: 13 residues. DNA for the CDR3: TGTGCCAGCAGGGCGGGGGGCCATTGGGCGCAGTATTTT. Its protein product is CASRAGGHWAQYF.

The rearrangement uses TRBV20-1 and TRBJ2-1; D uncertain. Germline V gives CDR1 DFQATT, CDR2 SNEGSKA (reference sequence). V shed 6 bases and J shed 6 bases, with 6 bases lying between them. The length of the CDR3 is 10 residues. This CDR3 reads CSAARNEQFF. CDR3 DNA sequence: TGCAGTGCAGCCCGCAATGAGCAGTTCTTC.

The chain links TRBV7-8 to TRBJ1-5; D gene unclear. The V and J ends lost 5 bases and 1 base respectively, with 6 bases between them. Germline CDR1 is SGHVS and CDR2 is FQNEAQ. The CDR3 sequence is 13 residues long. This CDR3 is CASSAQSNQPQHF. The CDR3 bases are TGTGCCAGCAGCGCACAAAGCAATCAGCCCCAGCATTTT.

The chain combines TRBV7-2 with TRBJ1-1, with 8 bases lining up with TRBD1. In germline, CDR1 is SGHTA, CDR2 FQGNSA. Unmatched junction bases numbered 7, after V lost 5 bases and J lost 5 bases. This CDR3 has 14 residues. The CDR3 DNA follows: TGTGCCAGCAGCCCCCAGGGGGCGAAGACTGAAGCTTTCTTT. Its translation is CASSPQGAKTEAFF.

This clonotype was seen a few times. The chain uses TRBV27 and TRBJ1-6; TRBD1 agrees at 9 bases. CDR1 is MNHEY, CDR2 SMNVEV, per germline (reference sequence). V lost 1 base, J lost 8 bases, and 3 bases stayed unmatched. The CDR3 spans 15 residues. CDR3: CASSLYRGHDSPLHF. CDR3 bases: TGTGCCAGCAGTTTATACAGGGGGCACGATTCACCCCTCCACTTT.

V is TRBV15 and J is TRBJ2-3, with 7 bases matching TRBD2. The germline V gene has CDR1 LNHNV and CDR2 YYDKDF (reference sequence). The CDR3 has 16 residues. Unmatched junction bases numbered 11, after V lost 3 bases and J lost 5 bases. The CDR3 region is CATSRETGGARDTQYF. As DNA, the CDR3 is TGTGCCACCAGCAGGGAAACGGGGGGAGCTAGAGATACGCAGTATTTT. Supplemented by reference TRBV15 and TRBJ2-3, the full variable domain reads DAMVIQNPRYQVTQFGKPVTLSCSQTLNHNVMYWYQQKSSQAPKLLFHYYDKDFNNEADTPDNFQSRRPNTSFCFLDIRSPGLGDTAMYLCATSRETGGARDTQYFGPGTRLTVL.

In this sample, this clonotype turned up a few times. The CDR3 sequence is CASSLQETAARQFF. CDR3 nucleotide sequence: TGTGCCAGCAGCTTACAAGAGACAGCAGCACGGCAGTTCTTC. This chain connects TRBV7-8 to TRBJ2-1; TRBD1 is a possible D gene (5 bases). Trimming removed 2 bases from V and 12 bases from J, with 17 bases in between. This CDR3 has 14 residues. Germline V gene lookup returns CDR1 SGHVS and CDR2 FQNEAQ.